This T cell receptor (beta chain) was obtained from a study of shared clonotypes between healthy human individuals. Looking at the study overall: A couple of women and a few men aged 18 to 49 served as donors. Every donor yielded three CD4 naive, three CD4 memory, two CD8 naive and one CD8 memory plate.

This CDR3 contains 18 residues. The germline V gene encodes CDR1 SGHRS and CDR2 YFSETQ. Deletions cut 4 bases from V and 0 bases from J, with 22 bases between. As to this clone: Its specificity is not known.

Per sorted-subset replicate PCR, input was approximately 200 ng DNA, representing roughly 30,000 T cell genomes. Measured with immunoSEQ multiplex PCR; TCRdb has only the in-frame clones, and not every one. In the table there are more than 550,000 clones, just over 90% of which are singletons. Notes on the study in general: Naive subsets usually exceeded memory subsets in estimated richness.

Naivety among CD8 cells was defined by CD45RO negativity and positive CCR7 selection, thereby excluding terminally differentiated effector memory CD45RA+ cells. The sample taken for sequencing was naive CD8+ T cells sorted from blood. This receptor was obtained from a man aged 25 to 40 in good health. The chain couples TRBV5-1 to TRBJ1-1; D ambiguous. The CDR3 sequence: CASSRSGPGFRMNTEAFF. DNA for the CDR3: TGCGCCAGCAGCCGCTCCGGTCCGGGTTTCAGAATGAACACTGAAGCTTTCTTT.